This TCR beta chain was captured in a study of shared clonotypes between healthy human individuals. CDR1 and CDR2 from the germline V gene are SGHDT and YYEEEE. The CDR3 is 14 amino acids. Trimming took off 0 bases at V and 0 bases at J, with 4 bases between the two ends. Sequenced by immunoSEQ multiplex PCR; TCRdb stores in-frame clones only, minus some. The sample has about 990,000 clones; more than 75% are singletons. CD45RA+ naive and CD45RA-negative memory subsets were separated from CD4+ cells. The chain recombines TRBV5-6 with TRBJ2-1; no reliable D call. The TCR was taken from a man aged 18 to 29 in good health. Some clones in this sample may be carry-over from other donors' samples. Sequencing was performed on memory CD4+ T cells from PBMCs. Subset in this sample: CD45RA-negative fraction. The CDR3 loop reads CASSLGSSYNEQFF. DNA for the CDR3: TGTGCCAGCAGCTTGGGCAGCTCCTACAATGAGCAGTTCTTC.